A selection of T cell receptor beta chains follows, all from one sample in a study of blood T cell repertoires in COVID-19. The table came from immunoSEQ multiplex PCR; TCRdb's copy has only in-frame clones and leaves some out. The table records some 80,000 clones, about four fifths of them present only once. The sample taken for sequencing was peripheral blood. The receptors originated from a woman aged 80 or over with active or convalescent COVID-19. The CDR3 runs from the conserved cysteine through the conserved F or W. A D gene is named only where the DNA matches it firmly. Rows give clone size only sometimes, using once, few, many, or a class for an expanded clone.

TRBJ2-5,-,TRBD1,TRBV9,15,CASSSSKGGPETQYF,TGTGCCAGCAGCAGTTCGAAAGGGGGCCCAGAGACCCAGTACTTC
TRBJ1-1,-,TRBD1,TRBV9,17,CASSVVGTGFKGTEAFF,TGTGCCAGCAGCGTAGTTGGGACAGGGTTTAAGGGCACTGAAGCTTTCTTT
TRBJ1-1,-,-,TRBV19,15,CASTFDSPPNTEAFF,TGTGCCAGTACCTTCGACAGTCCCCCGAACACTGAAGCTTTCTTT
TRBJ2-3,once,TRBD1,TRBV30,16,CAWSPPTGAVRDTQYF,TGTGCCTGGAGTCCACCGACAGGGGCGGTCCGAGATACGCAGTATTTT
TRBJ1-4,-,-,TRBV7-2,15,CASSFLTGSNEKLFF,TGTGCCAGCAGTTTTTTGACGGGTTCTAATGAAAAACTGTTTTTT
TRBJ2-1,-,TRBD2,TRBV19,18,CASSWATSGGALGNEQFF,TGTGCCAGTAGTTGGGCGACTAGCGGGGGGGCCCTTGGCAATGAGCAGTTCTTC
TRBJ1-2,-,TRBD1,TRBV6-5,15,CASSSGTGGGYGYTF,TGTGCCAGCAGTTCTGGGACAGGGGGGGGCTATGGCTACACCTTC
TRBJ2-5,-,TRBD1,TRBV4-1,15,CASSQDSGTAKTQYF,TGCGCCAGCAGCCAAGATTCCGGGACAGCCAAGACCCAGTACTTC
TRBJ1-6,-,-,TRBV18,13,CASSPGEDSPLHF,TGTGCCAGCTCACCAGGGGAGGATTCACCCCTCCACTTT
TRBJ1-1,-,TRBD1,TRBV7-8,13,CASSQGSGGEAFF,TGTGCCAGCAGCCAAGGTTCAGGGGGTGAAGCTTTCTTT
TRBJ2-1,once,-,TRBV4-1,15,CASSQEDRRNNEQFF,TGCGCCAGCAGCCAAGAAGACAGGAGGAACAATGAGCAGTTCTTC
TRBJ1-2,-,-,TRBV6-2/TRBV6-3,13,CASSYPGYYGYTF,TGTGCCAGCAGTTACCCAGGCTACTATGGCTACACCTTC
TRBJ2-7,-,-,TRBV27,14,CASSFRGSSYEQYF,TGTGCCAGCAGTTTCAGGGGAAGCTCCTACGAGCAGTACTTC
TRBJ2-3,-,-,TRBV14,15,CASSQTRTSTDTQYF,TGTGCCAGCAGCCAGACTAGAACTAGCACAGATACGCAGTATTTT
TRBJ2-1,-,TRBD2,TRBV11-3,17,CASSRTSGGVLSNEQFF,TGTGCCAGCAGCCGGACTAGCGGGGGGGTCCTTTCCAATGAGCAGTTCTTC
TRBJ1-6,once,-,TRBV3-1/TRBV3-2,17,CASSQDLGGSPGSPLHF,TGTGCCAGCAGCCAAGATCTCGGGGGAAGCCCTGGTTCACCCCTCCACTTT
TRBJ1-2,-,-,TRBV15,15,CATSRDTVRGYGYTF,TGTGCCACCAGCAGAGATACGGTCAGGGGTTACGGCTACACCTTC
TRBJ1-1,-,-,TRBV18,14,CASSLKTGNTEAFF,TGTGCCAGCTCACTTAAGACAGGGAACACTGAAGCTTTCTTT
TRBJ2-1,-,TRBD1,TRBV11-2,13,CASRKQGAGEQFF,TGTGCCAGCAGAAAACAGGGGGCCGGTGAGCAGTTCTTC
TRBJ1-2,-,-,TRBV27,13,CASSPWVAYGYTF,TGTGCCAGCAGTCCTTGGGTAGCCTATGGCTACACCTTC
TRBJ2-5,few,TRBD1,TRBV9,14,CASSAGTGRETQYF,TGTGCCAGCAGCGCCGGGACAGGGAGAGAGACCCAGTACTTC
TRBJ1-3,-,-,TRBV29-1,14,CSVEDVASGNTIYF,TGCAGCGTTGAAGATGTCGCCTCAGGGAACACCATATATTTT